Following are 5 T cell receptor beta chains from one sample sequenced in a study of blood T cell repertoires in COVID-19. Libraries were prepared by immunoSEQ multiplex PCR; TCRdb keeps only in-frame clonotypes and omits some of them. The data contain a few hundred thousand clones, around 85% of them seen just once; the ten biggest clones take up under 2.5%. Sequenced material: PBMCs or T cells enriched from blood (not recorded which). These TCRs come from a man between 25 and 39 years old who had recovered from COVID-19.

This chain links TRBV19 with TRBJ1-2, with D maybe TRBD1 (5 bases). The CDR3 contains 13 residues. Trimming stripped 5 bases from V and 4 bases from J, with 11 bases between. The germline V gene encodes CDR1 LNHDA and CDR2 SQIVND (reference sequence). For the CDR3, the DNA is TGTGCCAGTAGTTCGGTGGGGCCCTATGGCTACACCTTC. This sequence encodes CASSSVGPYGYTF.

This chain joins TRBV4-2 and TRBJ2-7; TRBD1 matches 9 bases. CDR3 length: 14 amino acids. Germline lookup yields CDR1 LGHNA and CDR2 YNFKEQ. Germline trimming cut 1 base from V and 6 bases from J; bases unmatched to any gene: 4. The CDR3 nucleotides read TGTGCCAGCAGCCAAGGGCCGACAGGGGGCGAGCAGTACTTC. It specifies CASSQGPTGGEQYF.

The chain combines TRBV2 with TRBJ2-3, with unresolved D. Germline CDR1 is SNHLY and CDR2 is FYNNEI. V was trimmed by 5 bases and J by 2 bases, leaving 11 bases between them. The CDR3 is 14 amino acids. The CDR3 spells CASSNDLNTDTQYF. CDR3 DNA: TGTGCCAGCAGTAACGATCTAAACACAGATACGCAGTATTTT.

The rearrangement joins TRBV5-1 to TRBJ1-3; no clear D gene. Germline V gene lookup returns CDR1 SGHRS and CDR2 YFSETQ. The V end was cut by 4 bases, the J end by 0 bases, with 5 bases between. The CDR3 loop spans 13 amino acids. The CDR3 bases are TGCGCCAGCAGCATCTTCTCTGGAAACACCATATATTTT. Translating gives CASSIFSGNTIYF. Complete variable domain (other parts from reference TRBV5-1 and TRBJ1-3): KAGVTQTPRYLIKTRGQQVTLSCSPISGHRSVSWYQQTPGQGLQFLFEYFSETQRNKGNFPGRFSGRQFSNSRSEMNVSTLELGDSALYLCASSIFSGNTIYFGEGSWLTVV.

The CDR3 reads CASSNDRNYGYTF. The CDR3 DNA reads TGTGCCAGCAGTAATGACAGGAACTATGGCTACACCTTC. The chain couples TRBV6-5 to TRBJ1-2, with D maybe TRBD1 (6 bases). The CDR3 totals 13 residues. Germline V gene sequence: CDR1 MNHEY, CDR2 SVGAGI. The germline V and J ends were trimmed by 5 bases and 2 bases, with 9 bases remaining between them.